This T cell receptor (beta chain) was observed in a study of shared clonotypes between healthy human individuals. Study-level information: Samples came from a couple of female and a few male donors aged 18 to 49.

Points on this clone: Its antigen is not known.

The CDR3 is 10 amino acids. Germline values: CDR1 DFQATT, CDR2 SNEGSKA (reference sequence). Trimming pared 0 bases from V and 13 bases from J, leaving 7 bases between. All donors were Caucasian adults living in Nashville, Tennessee. Findings of the study overall: Non-shared clonotypes had lower generation probabilities than those shared by all four donors. Generally, naive subsets came out with larger estimated richness than memory subsets.

Repertoires were generated with immunoSEQ multiplex PCR, while TCRdb's copy carries only in-frame clones and drops some. This sample has over a million clones; around 78% occur once, and the top ten carry more than 0.45%. Sequences were obtained from memory CD4+ T cells from PBMCs. Sample subset: CD45RA-negative fraction. The sequence was obtained from a man between 18 and 35 years old in good health. Some clones in this sample may be carry-over from other donors' samples. The chain couples TRBV20-1 to TRBJ2-1; D not resolved. CDR3 protein: CSARDVKQFF. The CDR3, as DNA: TGCAGTGCTAGAGATGTCAAACAGTTCTTC.